The rows below give T cell receptor beta chains drawn from one sample of a study of blood T cell repertoires in COVID-19. Here immunoSEQ multiplex PCR was the method, and the copy in TCRdb shows in-frame clones only, minus some. This table holds 150,000 to 200,000 clones, approximately 86% found once. Sequencing input: peripheral blood. All receptors come from an older man with acute or convalescent COVID-19. The CDR3 runs from the conserved cysteine through the conserved F or W. Each record gives: D gene, clone size, V gene, J gene, CDR3 DNA, CDR3 protein. The D gene is left open where the match is weak. Expanded clones are given a class, and other clones once, few, many or no size at all.

d_gene: .
abundance: .
v_gene: TRBV4-2
j_gene: TRBJ2-5
CDR3nt: TGTGCCAGCAGCCAAAGAGGGGAGACCCAGTACTTC
CDR3aa: CASSQRGETQYF

d_gene: TRBD1
abundance: .
v_gene: TRBV30
j_gene: TRBJ2-7
CDR3nt: TGTGCCTGGGGGGAGATGGACAGGGAATACTTC
CDR3aa: CAWGEMDREYF

d_gene: .
abundance: .
v_gene: TRBV9
j_gene: TRBJ1-2
CDR3nt: TGTGCCAGCAGCGCGTCGGGACTCGGCGGCTACACCTTC
CDR3aa: CASSASGLGGYTF

d_gene: .
abundance: once
v_gene: TRBV29-1
j_gene: TRBJ2-7
CDR3nt: TGCAGCGTTGAAGACCCACAGGGTTACGAGCAGTACTTC
CDR3aa: CSVEDPQGYEQYF

d_gene: TRBD2
abundance: .
v_gene: TRBV7-3
j_gene: TRBJ2-1
CDR3nt: TGTGCCAGCAGCCCGAGCGGGAGCTCCTACAATGAGCAGTTCTTC
CDR3aa: CASSPSGSSYNEQFF

d_gene: .
abundance: .
v_gene: TRBV7-2
j_gene: TRBJ2-7
CDR3nt: TGTGCCAGCAGCGCAACTAGACTTGCGGAGCAGTACTTC
CDR3aa: CASSATRLAEQYF

d_gene: .
abundance: .
v_gene: TRBV2
j_gene: TRBJ2-7
CDR3nt: TGTGCCAGCAGTGAATACTACGAGCAGTACTTC
CDR3aa: CASSEYYEQYF

d_gene: TRBD1
abundance: .
v_gene: TRBV27
j_gene: TRBJ1-6
CDR3nt: TGTGCCAGCAGTTTATGGACAGGGGGTTCACCCCTCCACTTT
CDR3aa: CASSLWTGGSPLHF

d_gene: .
abundance: .
v_gene: TRBV19
j_gene: TRBJ1-2
CDR3nt: TGTGCCAGTAGTTCAAGGGAGTTTGGAGGCTACACCTTC
CDR3aa: CASSSREFGGYTF

d_gene: .
abundance: few
v_gene: TRBV30
j_gene: TRBJ2-7
CDR3nt: TGTGCCTGGAGTGTAGTAGAGTACGAGCAGTACTTC
CDR3aa: CAWSVVEYEQYF

d_gene: .
abundance: once
v_gene: TRBV5-1
j_gene: TRBJ1-2
CDR3nt: TGCGCCAGCAGCTTGACTAACTTTGGCTATGGCTACACCTTC
CDR3aa: CASSLTNFGYGYTF

d_gene: .
abundance: .
v_gene: TRBV29-1
j_gene: TRBJ2-5
CDR3nt: TGCAGCGTTGAAATGGACAGCCAAGAGACCCAGTACTTC
CDR3aa: CSVEMDSQETQYF

d_gene: .
abundance: .
v_gene: TRBV7-2
j_gene: TRBJ2-4
CDR3nt: TGTGCCAGCAGGCGTGGGGGTGGAGGGGCCATTCAGTACTTC
CDR3aa: CASRRGGGGAIQYF

d_gene: .
abundance: few
v_gene: TRBV11-2
j_gene: TRBJ2-7
CDR3nt: TGTGCCAGCTCCGACAGTGCCTCCTACGAGCAGTACTTC
CDR3aa: CASSDSASYEQYF

d_gene: .
abundance: .
v_gene: TRBV3-1/TRBV3-2
j_gene: TRBJ1-2
CDR3nt: TGTGCCAGCAGCCAAGATGCAGGGCGCGGCTATGGCTACACCTTC
CDR3aa: CASSQDAGRGYGYTF

d_gene: TRBD1
abundance: .
v_gene: TRBV15
j_gene: TRBJ1-1
CDR3nt: TGTGCCACCAGCAGAGGTCCGGGACAGGGGGCGGGAGCTTTCTTT
CDR3aa: CATSRGPGQGAGAFF

d_gene: TRBD1
abundance: .
v_gene: TRBV4-2
j_gene: TRBJ1-5
CDR3nt: TGTGCCAGCAGCCAAGCCCCGGACAGGGTTAATCAGCCCCAGCATTTT
CDR3aa: CASSQAPDRVNQPQHF

d_gene: TRBD1
abundance: .
v_gene: TRBV28
j_gene: TRBJ1-2
CDR3nt: TGTGCCAGCAGTACACAGGGGGCCCATGGCTACACCTTC
CDR3aa: CASSTQGAHGYTF

d_gene: .
abundance: .
v_gene: TRBV7-3
j_gene: TRBJ2-3
CDR3nt: TGTGCCAGCAGCTCCCCCGCGTCAGATACGCAGTATTTT
CDR3aa: CASSSPASDTQYF

d_gene: .
abundance: .
v_gene: TRBV27
j_gene: TRBJ2-7
CDR3nt: TGTGCCAGTACAAAGGGAGGGGGTTACGAGCAGTACTTC
CDR3aa: CASTKGGGYEQYF

d_gene: .
abundance: .
v_gene: TRBV7-2
j_gene: TRBJ1-3
CDR3nt: TGTGCCAGCAGCCCATCACGGGGCTCTGGAAACACCATATATTTT
CDR3aa: CASSPSRGSGNTIYF

d_gene: TRBD1
abundance: .
v_gene: TRBV27
j_gene: TRBJ2-7
CDR3nt: TGTGCCAGCAGTTCGTTGGGACAGGGGGCAGACGAGCAGTACTTC
CDR3aa: CASSSLGQGADEQYF

d_gene: TRBD2
abundance: .
v_gene: TRBV5-1
j_gene: TRBJ2-1
CDR3nt: TGCGCCAGCGGAGGTGGGGGACTAGCGGACTACAATGAGCAGTTCTTC
CDR3aa: CASGGGGLADYNEQFF

d_gene: .
abundance: .
v_gene: TRBV5-1
j_gene: TRBJ2-5
CDR3nt: TGCGCCAGCAGCTTCGGACAGACCTCAGAAGAGACCCAGTACTTC
CDR3aa: CASSFGQTSEETQYF

d_gene: .
abundance: .
v_gene: TRBV10-1
j_gene: TRBJ2-6
CDR3nt: TGCGCCACTACAGGCGGCTCTGGGGCCAACGTCCTGACTTTC
CDR3aa: CATTGGSGANVLTF

d_gene: .
abundance: .
v_gene: TRBV23-1
j_gene: TRBJ2-1
CDR3nt: TGCGCCAGCTCCTACGGGACACCTTGTCATGAGCAGTTCTTC
CDR3aa: CASSYGTPCHEQFF

d_gene: .
abundance: .
v_gene: TRBV15
j_gene: TRBJ1-5
CDR3nt: TGTGCCACCAGCAGAGATCAGGTCCAGCCCCAGCATTTT
CDR3aa: CATSRDQVQPQHF

d_gene: .
abundance: .
v_gene: TRBV6-1
j_gene: TRBJ1-2
CDR3nt: TGTGCCAGCAGTGAAGCGCCAGGGCTTTACTATGGCTACACCTTC
CDR3aa: CASSEAPGLYYGYTF

d_gene: TRBD1
abundance: .
v_gene: TRBV6-5
j_gene: TRBJ1-4
CDR3nt: TGTGCCACCGAGGACAGGGCGGGTGAAAAACTGTTTTTT
CDR3aa: CATEDRAGEKLFF

d_gene: TRBD2
abundance: .
v_gene: TRBV5-1
j_gene: TRBJ2-1
CDR3nt: TGCGCCAGCAGCTGGAGACTAGCGTACAATGAGCAGTTCTTC
CDR3aa: CASSWRLAYNEQFF

d_gene: TRBD2
abundance: .
v_gene: TRBV18
j_gene: TRBJ2-3
CDR3nt: TGTGCCAGCTCACCAGCTAGCGGGAGCACAGATACGCAGTATTTT
CDR3aa: CASSPASGSTDTQYF

d_gene: TRBD1
abundance: .
v_gene: TRBV2
j_gene: TRBJ1-1
CDR3nt: TGTGCCAGCAGTGAACACACAGGGGTTGAAGCTTTCTTT
CDR3aa: CASSEHTGVEAFF

d_gene: TRBD2
abundance: .
v_gene: TRBV18
j_gene: TRBJ2-1
CDR3nt: TGTGCCAGCTCACCACCGGGGACTAGCGGGAGATCCGTTGAGCAGTTCTTC
CDR3aa: CASSPPGTSGRSVEQFF

d_gene: TRBD2
abundance: .
v_gene: TRBV28
j_gene: TRBJ2-2
CDR3nt: TGTGCCAGCAGTTTAAGGGCCGGCCTAGCGGGTCCCCGGGGGGAGCTGTTTTTT
CDR3aa: CASSLRAGLAGPRGELFF

d_gene: .
abundance: .
v_gene: TRBV4-3
j_gene: TRBJ2-1
CDR3nt: TGCGCCAGCAGCCAAGAAATATCAGTTTCCTACAATGAGCAGTTCTTC
CDR3aa: CASSQEISVSYNEQFF

d_gene: TRBD1
abundance: once
v_gene: TRBV6-4
j_gene: TRBJ2-2
CDR3nt: TGTGCCAGCAGAGAACAGGGGTTGGACGGGGAGCTGTTTTTT
CDR3aa: CASREQGLDGELFF

d_gene: .
abundance: .
v_gene: TRBV30
j_gene: TRBJ1-5
CDR3nt: TGTGCCTGGAGTAGGTCAGGGGATCAGCCCCAGCATTTT
CDR3aa: CAWSRSGDQPQHF

d_gene: .
abundance: .
v_gene: TRBV4-3
j_gene: TRBJ1-5
CDR3nt: TGCGCCAGCAGCCAAGATTGGGTTTCGCAGGCCAGACAGCCCCAGCATTTT
CDR3aa: CASSQDWVSQARQPQHF